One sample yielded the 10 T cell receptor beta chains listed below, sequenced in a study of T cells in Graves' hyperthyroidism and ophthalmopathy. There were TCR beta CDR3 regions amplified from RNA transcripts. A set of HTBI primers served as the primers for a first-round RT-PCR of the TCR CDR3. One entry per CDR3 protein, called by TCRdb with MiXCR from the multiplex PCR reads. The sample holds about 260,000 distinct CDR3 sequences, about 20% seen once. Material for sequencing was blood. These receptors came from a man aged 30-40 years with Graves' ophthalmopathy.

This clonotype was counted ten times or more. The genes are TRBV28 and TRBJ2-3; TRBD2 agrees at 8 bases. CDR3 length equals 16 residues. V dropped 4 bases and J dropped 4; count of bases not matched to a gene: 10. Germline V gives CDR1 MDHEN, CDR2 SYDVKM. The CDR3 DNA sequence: TGTGCCAGCAGTTACGTTTCGCGGGAGGTTGCAGATACGCAGTATTTT. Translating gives CASSYVSREVADTQYF.

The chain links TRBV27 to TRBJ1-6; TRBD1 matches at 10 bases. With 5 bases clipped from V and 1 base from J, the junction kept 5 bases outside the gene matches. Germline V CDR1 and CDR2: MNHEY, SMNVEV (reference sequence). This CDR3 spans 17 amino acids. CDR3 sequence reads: CASSPRTGGSYNSPLHF. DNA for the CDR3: TGTGCCAGCAGTCCCAGGACAGGGGGATCCTATAATTCACCCCTCCACTTT.

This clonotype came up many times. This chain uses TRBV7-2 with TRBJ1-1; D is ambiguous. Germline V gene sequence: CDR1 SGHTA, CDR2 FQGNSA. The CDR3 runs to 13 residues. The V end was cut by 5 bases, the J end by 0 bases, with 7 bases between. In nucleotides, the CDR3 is TGTGCCAGCAGCCCGTACCTGAACACTGAAGCTTTCTTT. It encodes CASSPYLNTEAFF.

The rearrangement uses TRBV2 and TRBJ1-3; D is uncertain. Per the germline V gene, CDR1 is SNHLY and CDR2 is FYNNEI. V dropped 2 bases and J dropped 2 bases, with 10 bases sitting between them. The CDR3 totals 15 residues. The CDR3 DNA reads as TGTGCCAGCAGTGAACAGGTCGTTACTGGAAACACCATATATTTT. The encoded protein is CASSEQVVTGNTIYF.

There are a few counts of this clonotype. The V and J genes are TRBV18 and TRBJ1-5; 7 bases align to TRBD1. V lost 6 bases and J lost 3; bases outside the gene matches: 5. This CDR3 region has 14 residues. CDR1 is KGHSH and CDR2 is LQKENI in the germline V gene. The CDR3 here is CASSTGQSNQPQHF. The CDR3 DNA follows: TGTGCCAGCTCTACGGGACAGTCCAATCAGCCCCAGCATTTT.

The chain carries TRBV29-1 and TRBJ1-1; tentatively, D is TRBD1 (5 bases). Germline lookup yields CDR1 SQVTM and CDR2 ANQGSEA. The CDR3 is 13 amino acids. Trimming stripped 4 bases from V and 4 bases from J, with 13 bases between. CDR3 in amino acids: CSVVWDRSTEAFF. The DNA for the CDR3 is TGCAGCGTTGTTTGGGACCGGAGCACTGAAGCTTTCTTT.

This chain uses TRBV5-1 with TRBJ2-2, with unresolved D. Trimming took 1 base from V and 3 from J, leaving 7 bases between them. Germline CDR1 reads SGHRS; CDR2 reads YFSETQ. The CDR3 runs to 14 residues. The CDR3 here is CASSLIQDTGELFF. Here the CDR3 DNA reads TGCGCCAGCAGCTTGATTCAGGACACCGGGGAGCTGTTTTTT.

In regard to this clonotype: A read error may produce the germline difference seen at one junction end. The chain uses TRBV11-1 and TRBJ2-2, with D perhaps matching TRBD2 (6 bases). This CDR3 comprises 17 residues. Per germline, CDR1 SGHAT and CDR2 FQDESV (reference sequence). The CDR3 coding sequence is TGTGCCAGCAGCTTAGGAGCGGTAGGAGCGAACACCGGGGGGCTGTTTTTT. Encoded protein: CASSLGAVGANTGGLFF.

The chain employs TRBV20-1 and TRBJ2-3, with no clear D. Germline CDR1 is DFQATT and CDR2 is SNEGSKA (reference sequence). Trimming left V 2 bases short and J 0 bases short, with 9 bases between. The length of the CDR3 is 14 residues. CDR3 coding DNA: TGCAGTGCTAGATTCGCGGCTAGCACAGATACGCAGTATTTT. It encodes CSARFAASTDTQYF.

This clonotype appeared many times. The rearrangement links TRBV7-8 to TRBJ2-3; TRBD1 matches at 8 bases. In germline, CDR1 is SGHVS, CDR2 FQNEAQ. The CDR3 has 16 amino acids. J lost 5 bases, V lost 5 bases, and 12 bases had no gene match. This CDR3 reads CASSVIRTGRGDTQYF. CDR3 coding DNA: TGTGCCAGCAGCGTTATCCGGACAGGGCGGGGAGATACGCAGTATTTT.